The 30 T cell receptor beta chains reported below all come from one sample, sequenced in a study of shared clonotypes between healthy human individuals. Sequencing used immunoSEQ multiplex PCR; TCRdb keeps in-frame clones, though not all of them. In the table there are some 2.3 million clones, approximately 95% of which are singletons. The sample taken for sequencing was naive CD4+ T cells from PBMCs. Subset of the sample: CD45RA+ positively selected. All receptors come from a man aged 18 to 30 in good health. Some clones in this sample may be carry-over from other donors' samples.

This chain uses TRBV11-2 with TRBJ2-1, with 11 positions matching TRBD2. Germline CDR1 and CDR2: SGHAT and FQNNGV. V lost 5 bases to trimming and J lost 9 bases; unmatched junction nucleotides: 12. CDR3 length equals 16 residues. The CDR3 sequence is CASSVTGTSGRSEQFF. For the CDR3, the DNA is TGTGCCAGCAGCGTAACCGGGACTAGCGGTCGATCTGAGCAGTTCTTC.

As DNA, the CDR3 is TGTGCCATCAAGTCAGCCTTGGAGGGGACTGAAGCTTTCTTT. Residues: CAIKSALEGTEAFF. This rearrangement joins TRBV10-3 to TRBJ1-1, with D perhaps TRBD1 (5 bases). CDR1 is ENHRY, CDR2 SYGVKD, per germline. The CDR3 is 14 residues long. Trimming removed 7 bases from V and 5 bases from J, with 17 bases in between.

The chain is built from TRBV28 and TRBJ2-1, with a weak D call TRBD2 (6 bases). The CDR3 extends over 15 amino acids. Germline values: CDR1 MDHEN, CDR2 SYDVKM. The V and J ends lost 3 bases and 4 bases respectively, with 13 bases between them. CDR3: CASSLGTPTYNEQFF. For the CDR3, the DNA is TGTGCCAGCAGTTTGGGGACTCCCACTTACAATGAGCAGTTCTTC.

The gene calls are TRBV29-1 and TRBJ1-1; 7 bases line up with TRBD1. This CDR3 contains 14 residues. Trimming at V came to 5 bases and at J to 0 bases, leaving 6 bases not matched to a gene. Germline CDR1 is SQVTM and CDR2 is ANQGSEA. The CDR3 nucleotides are TGCAGCGTTTCACAGGGGTTCGTGAACACTGAAGCTTTCTTT. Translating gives CSVSQGFVNTEAFF.

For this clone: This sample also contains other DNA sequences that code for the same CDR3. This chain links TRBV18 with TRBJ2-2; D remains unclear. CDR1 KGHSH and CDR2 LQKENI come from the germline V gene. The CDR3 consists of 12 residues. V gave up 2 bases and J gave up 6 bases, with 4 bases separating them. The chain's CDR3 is CASSPVSGELFF. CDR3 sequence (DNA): TGTGCCAGCTCACCAGTGTCCGGGGAGCTGTTTTTT.

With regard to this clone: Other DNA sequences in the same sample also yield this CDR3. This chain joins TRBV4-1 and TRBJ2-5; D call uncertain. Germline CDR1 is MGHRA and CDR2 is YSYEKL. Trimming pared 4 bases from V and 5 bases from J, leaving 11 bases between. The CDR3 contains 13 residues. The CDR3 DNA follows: TGCGCCAGCAGCCCCTCCGGGCGGGAGACCCAGTACTTC. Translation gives CASSPSGRETQYF.

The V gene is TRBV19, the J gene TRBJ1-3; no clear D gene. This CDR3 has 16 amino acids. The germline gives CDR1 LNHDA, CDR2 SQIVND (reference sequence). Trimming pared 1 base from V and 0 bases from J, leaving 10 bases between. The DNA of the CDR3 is TGTGCCAGTAGTATAGCCCGGTTCGACTCTGGAAACACCATATATTTT. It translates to CASSIARFDSGNTIYF.

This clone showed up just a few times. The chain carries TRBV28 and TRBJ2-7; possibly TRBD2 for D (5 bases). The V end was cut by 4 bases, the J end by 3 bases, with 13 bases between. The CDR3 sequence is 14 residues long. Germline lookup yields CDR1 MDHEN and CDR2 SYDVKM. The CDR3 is CASSSRTRNYEQYF. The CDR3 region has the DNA TGTGCCAGCAGTTCCCGGACTCGCAACTACGAGCAGTACTTC.

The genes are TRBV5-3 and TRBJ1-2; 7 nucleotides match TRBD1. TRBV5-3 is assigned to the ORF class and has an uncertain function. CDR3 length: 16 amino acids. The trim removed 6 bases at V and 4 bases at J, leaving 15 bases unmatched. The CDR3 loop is CARNYRGANEGYGYTF. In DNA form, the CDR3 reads TGTGCCAGAAACTACAGGGGAGCAAACGAGGGCTATGGCTACACCTTC.

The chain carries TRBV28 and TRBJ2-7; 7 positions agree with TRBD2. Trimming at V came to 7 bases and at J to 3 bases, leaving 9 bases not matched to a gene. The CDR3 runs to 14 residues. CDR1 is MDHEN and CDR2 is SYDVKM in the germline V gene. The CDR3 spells CASTLWGGNYEQYF. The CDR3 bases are TGTGCCAGCACCCTGTGGGGGGGAAACTACGAGCAGTACTTC.

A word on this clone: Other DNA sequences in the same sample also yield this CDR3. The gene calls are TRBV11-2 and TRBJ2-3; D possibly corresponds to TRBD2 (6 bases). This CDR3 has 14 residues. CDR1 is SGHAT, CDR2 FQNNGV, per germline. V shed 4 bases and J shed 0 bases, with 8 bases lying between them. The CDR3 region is CASSSGTSTDTQYF. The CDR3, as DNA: TGTGCCAGCAGCTCCGGGACTAGCACAGATACGCAGTATTTT. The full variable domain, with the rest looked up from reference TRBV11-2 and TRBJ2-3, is EAGVAQSPRYKIIEKRQSVAFWCNPISGHATLYWYQQILGQGPKLLIQFQNNGVVDDSQLPKDRFSAERLKGVDSTLKIQPAKLEDSAVYLCASSSGTSTDTQYFGPGTRLTVL.

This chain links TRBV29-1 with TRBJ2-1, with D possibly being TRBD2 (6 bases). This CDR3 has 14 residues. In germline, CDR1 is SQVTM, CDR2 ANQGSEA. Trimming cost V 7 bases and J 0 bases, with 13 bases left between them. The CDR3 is CSGHRGFSYNEQFF. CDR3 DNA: TGCAGCGGGCACCGGGGGTTCTCCTACAATGAGCAGTTCTTC.

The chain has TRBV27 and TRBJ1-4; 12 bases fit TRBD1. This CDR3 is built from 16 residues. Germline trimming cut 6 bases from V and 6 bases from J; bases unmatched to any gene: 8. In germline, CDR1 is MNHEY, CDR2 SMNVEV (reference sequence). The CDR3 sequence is CASRRDRGLWHEKLFF. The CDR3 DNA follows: TGTGCCAGCAGACGGGACAGGGGGCTCTGGCATGAAAAACTGTTTTTT.

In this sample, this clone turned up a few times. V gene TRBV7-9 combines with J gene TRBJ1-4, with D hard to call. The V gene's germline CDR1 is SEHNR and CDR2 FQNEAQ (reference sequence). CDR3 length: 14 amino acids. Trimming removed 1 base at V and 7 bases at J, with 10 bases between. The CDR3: CASSLVGWSEKLFF. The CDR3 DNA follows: TGTGCCAGCAGCTTAGTGGGCTGGAGTGAAAAACTGTTTTTT.

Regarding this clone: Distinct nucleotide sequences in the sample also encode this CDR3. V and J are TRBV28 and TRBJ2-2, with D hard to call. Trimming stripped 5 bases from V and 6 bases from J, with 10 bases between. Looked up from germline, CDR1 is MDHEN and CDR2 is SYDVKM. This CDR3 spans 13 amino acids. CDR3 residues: CASSLSSPGELFF. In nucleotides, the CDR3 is TGTGCCAGCAGTCTTAGTAGCCCCGGGGAGCTGTTTTTT. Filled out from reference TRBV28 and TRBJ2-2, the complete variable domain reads DVKVTQSSRYLVKRTGEKVFLECVQDMDHENMFWYRQDPGLGLRLIYFSYDVKMKEKGDIPEGYSVSREKKERFSLILESASTNQTSMYLCASSLSSPGELFFGEGSRLTVL.

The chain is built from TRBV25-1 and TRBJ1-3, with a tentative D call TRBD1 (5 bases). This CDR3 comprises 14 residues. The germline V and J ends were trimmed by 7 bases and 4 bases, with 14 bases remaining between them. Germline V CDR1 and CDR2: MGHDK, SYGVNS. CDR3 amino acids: CASTKGTLGNTIYF. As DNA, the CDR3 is TGTGCCAGCACCAAGGGGACTTTGGGAAACACCATATATTTT.

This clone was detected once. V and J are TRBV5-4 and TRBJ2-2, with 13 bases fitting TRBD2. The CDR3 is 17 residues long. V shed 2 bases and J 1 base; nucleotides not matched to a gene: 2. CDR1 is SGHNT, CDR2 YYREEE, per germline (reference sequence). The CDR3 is CASSFGLAGVNTGELFF. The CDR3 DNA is TGTGCCAGCAGCTTTGGACTAGCGGGAGTGAACACCGGGGAGCTGTTTTTT. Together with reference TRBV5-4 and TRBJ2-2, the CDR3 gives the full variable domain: ETGVTQSPTHLIKTRGQQVTLRCSSQSGHNTVSWYQQALGQGPQFIFQYYREEENGRGNFPPRFSGLQFPNYSSELNVNALELDDSALYLCASSFGLAGVNTGELFFGEGSRLTVL.

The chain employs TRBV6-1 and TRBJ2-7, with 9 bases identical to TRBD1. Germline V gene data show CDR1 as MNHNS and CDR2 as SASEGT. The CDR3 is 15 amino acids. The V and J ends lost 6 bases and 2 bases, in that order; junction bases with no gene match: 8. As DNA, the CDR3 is TGTGCCAGCAGACCGAACAGGGGGCCAGCCTACGAGCAGTACTTC. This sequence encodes CASRPNRGPAYEQYF.

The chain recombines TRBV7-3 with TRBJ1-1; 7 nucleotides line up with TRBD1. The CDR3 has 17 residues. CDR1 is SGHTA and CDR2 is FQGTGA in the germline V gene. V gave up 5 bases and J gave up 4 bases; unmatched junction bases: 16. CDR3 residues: CASSPLPPTGSITEAFF. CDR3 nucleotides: TGTGCCAGCAGCCCCTTACCCCCGACAGGGAGTATCACTGAAGCTTTCTTT.

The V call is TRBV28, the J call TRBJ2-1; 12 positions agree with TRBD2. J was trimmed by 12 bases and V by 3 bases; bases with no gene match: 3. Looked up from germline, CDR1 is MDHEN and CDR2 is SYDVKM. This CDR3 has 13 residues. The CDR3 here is CASSFQLAGGQFF. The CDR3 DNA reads TGTGCCAGCAGTTTCCAACTAGCGGGAGGGCAGTTCTTC. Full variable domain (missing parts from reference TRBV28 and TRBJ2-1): DVKVTQSSRYLVKRTGEKVFLECVQDMDHENMFWYRQDPGLGLRLIYFSYDVKMKEKGDIPEGYSVSREKKERFSLILESASTNQTSMYLCASSFQLAGGQFFGPGTRLTVL.

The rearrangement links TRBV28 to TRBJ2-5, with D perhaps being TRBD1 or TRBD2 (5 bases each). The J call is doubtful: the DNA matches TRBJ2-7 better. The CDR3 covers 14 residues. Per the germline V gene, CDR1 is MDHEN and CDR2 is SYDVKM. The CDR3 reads CASSPPGRNYEQYF. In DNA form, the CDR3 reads TGTGCCAGCAGTCCGCCGGGACGGAACTACGAGCAGTACTTC.

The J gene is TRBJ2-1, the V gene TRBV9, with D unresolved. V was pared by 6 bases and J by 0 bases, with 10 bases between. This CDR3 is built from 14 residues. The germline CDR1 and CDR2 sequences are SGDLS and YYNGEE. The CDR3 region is CASTSTSSYNEQFF. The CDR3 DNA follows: TGTGCCAGCACCAGTACGAGCTCCTACAATGAGCAGTTCTTC.

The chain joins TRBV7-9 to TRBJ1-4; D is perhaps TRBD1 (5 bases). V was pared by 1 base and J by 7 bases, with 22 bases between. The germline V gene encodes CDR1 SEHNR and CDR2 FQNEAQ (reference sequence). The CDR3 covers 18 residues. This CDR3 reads CASSLVQGYPLVGEKLFF. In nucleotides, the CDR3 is TGTGCCAGCAGCTTAGTCCAGGGATATCCCCTGGTAGGTGAAAAACTGTTTTTT. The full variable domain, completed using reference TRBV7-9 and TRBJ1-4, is DTGVSQNPRHKITKRGQNVTFRCDPISEHNRLYWYRQTLGQGPEFLTYFQNEAQLEKSRLLSDRFSAERPKGSFSTLEIQRTEQGDSAMYLCASSLVQGYPLVGEKLFFGSGTQLSVL.

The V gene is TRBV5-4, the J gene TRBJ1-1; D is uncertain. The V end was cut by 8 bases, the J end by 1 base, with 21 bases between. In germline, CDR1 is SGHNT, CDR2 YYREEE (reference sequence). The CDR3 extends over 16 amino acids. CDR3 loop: CASEKKEGLGNTEAFF. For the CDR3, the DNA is TGTGCCAGTGAAAAAAAGGAGGGTCTTGGGAACACTGAAGCTTTCTTT.

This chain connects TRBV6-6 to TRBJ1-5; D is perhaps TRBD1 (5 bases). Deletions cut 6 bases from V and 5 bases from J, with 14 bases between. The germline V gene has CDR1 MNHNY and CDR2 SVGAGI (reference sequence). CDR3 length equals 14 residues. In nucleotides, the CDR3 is TGTGCCAGCAGCCCCGGGACTTCTCATCAGCCCCAGCATTTT. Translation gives CASSPGTSHQPQHF.

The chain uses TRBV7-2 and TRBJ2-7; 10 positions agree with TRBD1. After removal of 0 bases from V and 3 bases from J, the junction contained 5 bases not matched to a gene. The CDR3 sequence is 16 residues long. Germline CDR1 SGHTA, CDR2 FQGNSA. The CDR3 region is CASSLAGQGMLYEQYF. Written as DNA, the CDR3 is TGTGCCAGCAGCTTAGCGGGACAGGGGATGCTCTACGAGCAGTACTTC.

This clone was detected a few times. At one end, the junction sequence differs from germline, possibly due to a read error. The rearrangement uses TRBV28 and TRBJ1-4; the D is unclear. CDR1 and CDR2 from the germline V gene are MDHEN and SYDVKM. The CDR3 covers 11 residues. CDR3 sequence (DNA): TGTGCCAGCAGTTTAGGGCATACTCAAATTTTT. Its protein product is CASSLGHTQIF.

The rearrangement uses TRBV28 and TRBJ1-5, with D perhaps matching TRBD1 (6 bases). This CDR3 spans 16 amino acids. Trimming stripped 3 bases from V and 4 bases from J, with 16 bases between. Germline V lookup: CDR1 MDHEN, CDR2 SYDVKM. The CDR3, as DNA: TGTGCCAGCAGTTTTCGGGGGCGCTCTGGAAATCAGCCCCAGCATTTT. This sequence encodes CASSFRGRSGNQPQHF.

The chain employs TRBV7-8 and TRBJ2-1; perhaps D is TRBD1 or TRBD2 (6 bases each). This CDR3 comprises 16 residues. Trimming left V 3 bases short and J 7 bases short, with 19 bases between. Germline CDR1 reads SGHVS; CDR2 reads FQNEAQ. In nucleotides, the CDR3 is TGTGCCAGCAGCTTTTTTAACACCCAGGGGAGGAATGAGCAGTTCTTC. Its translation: CASSFFNTQGRNEQFF.

The CDR3, as DNA: TGTGCCAGTAGTCCGCGGGACCGACGGTTATCCAATCAGCCCCAGCATTTT. This encodes CASSPRDRRLSNQPQHF. The chain has TRBV19 and TRBJ1-5, with D perhaps TRBD1 (5 bases). Trimming took off 5 bases at V and 3 bases at J, with 20 bases between the two ends. This CDR3 is built from 17 residues. The germline V gene encodes CDR1 LNHDA and CDR2 SQIVND (reference sequence).